The 30 T cell receptor beta chains given below trace back to one sample, sequenced in a study of T cell responses to AZD1222 COVID-19 vaccine (dated by TCRdb to the early 2020s). The intended sense of this specimen's time point label: baseline before first vaccination. Library preparation used the immunoSEQ multiplex PCR assay. TCRdb took over this immuneACCESS table, retaining in-frame rearrangements with V and J assigned. Such tables are incomplete; in checked studies, under half of the missing clones stem from an unresolved V gene, and the remainder is unexplained. Present in this sample are roughly 85,000 clones, about 90% of which were seen just once. The top ten hold about 7.7% of the sample. Sequenced here: peripheral blood, sampled on day 0 of AZD1222 vaccination. These TCRs come from an adult in good health.

The gene calls are TRBV18 and TRBJ1-4, with D maybe TRBD1 (6 bases). V shed 8 bases and J shed 4 bases, with 14 bases lying between them. Per germline, CDR1 KGHSH and CDR2 LQKENI. This CDR3 contains 14 residues. As DNA, the CDR3 is TGTGCCAGCACCCCCGGGGGCGGTAATGAAAAACTGTTTTTT. This translates into CASTPGGGNEKLFF.

The chain combines TRBV5-1 with TRBJ2-5; the D is unclear. The V and J ends lost 0 bases and 0 bases respectively, with 3 bases between them. Germline CDR1 reads SGHRS; CDR2 reads YFSETQ. This CDR3 region has 13 residues. The DNA for the CDR3 is TGCGCCAGCAGCTTGGGAAACCAAGAGACCCAGTACTTC. Protein product: CASSLGNQETQYF.

The chain couples TRBV10-3 to TRBJ1-5, with D maybe TRBD1 (6 bases). Trimming took off 3 bases at V and 5 bases at J, with 14 bases between the two ends. CDR3 length: 15 amino acids. Germline CDR1 and CDR2: ENHRY and SYGVKD. CDR3 residues: CAISDLRGGDQPQHF. CDR3 sequence (DNA): TGTGCCATCAGTGATTTAAGGGGGGGGGATCAGCCCCAGCATTTT.

This clone has a handful of counts. The chain couples TRBV5-1 to TRBJ1-6; TRBD1 agrees at 9 bases. CDR3 length: 15 amino acids. Looked up from germline, CDR1 is SGHRS and CDR2 is YFSETQ. Unmatched junction bases numbered 2, after V lost 0 bases and J lost 7 bases. The chain's CDR3 is CASSLAGTGNSPLHF. In DNA, the CDR3 is TGCGCCAGCAGCTTGGCAGGGACAGGGAATTCACCCCTCCACTTT.

The chain employs TRBV5-1 and TRBJ2-7, with 9 bases identical to TRBD1. From germline, CDR1 is SGHRS and CDR2 YFSETQ. J lost 1 base, V lost 5 bases, and 7 bases had no gene match. CDR3 length: 15 amino acids. The DNA for the CDR3 is TGCGCCAGCAGAGAAGACAGGGGGATATCCTACGAGCAGTACTTC. Translating gives CASREDRGISYEQYF.

V usage is TRBV4-1 and J usage is TRBJ1-1; D not resolved. The CDR3 runs 15 residues. V lost 4 bases and J lost 0, with 12 bases in between. Germline-derived CDR1 and CDR2 are MGHRA and YSYEKL. DNA for the CDR3: TGCGCCAGCAGCCTAACAAGACGATTGAACACTGAAGCTTTCTTT. Its protein is CASSLTRRLNTEAFF.

Only a few counts were recorded for this clone. CDR3: CASSSLAGPLYNEQFF. The CDR3 DNA follows: TGTGCCAGCAGTTCCTTAGCGGGACCTCTCTACAATGAGCAGTTCTTC. This chain connects TRBV6-6 to TRBJ2-1; 8 bases line up with TRBD2. V was clipped by 4 bases and J by 3 bases; unmatched bases: 8. The CDR3 is 16 amino acids. Per germline, CDR1 MNHNY and CDR2 SVGAGI (reference sequence).

V is TRBV6-5 and J is TRBJ1-6; 10 bases map to TRBD1. The ends lost 0 bases at V and 10 bases at J; junction bases unmatched: 3. The V gene's germline CDR1 is MNHEY and CDR2 SVGAGI. The CDR3 has 15 residues. For the CDR3, the DNA is TGTGCCAGCAGTTACTCCGGGACAGGGGACTCACCCCTCCACTTT. Translation gives CASSYSGTGDSPLHF.

The chain has TRBV19 and TRBJ1-1; 7 bases fit TRBD1. V dropped 7 bases and J dropped 1; count of bases not matched to a gene: 12. CDR1 and CDR2 (germline): LNHDA, SQIVND (reference sequence). This CDR3 has 16 residues. As DNA, the CDR3 is TGTGCCAGTACCCTTGTAAGGGGGCGAGGGAACACTGAAGCTTTCTTT. Its protein product is CASTLVRGRGNTEAFF.

The chain employs TRBV29-1 and TRBJ2-3; 8 nucleotides line up with TRBD2. Germline lookup yields CDR1 SQVTM and CDR2 ANQGSEA. This CDR3 is 14 amino acids long. V shed 3 bases and J 5 bases; nucleotides not matched to a gene: 7. The CDR3 here is CSVDRPGGVDTQYF. The CDR3 coding sequence is TGCAGCGTTGATCGCCCCGGGGGGGTAGATACGCAGTATTTT.

J is TRBJ1-4 and V is TRBV10-3; 12 nucleotides align to TRBD1. The trim removed 6 bases at V and 4 bases at J, leaving 6 bases unmatched. Germline CDR1 is ENHRY and CDR2 is SYGVKD. The CDR3 runs to 16 residues. The CDR3 protein is CAISRDRGLGNEKLFF. CDR3 nucleotides: TGTGCCATCAGCCGGGACAGGGGGCTCGGTAATGAAAAACTGTTTTTT.

This clone has just one count. The rearrangement links TRBV6-5 to TRBJ2-7; 12 bases match TRBD2. The CDR3 spans 15 residues. The germline CDR1 and CDR2 sequences are MNHEY and SVGAGI. Germline trimming cut 5 bases from V and 0 bases from J; bases unmatched to any gene: 2. The CDR3 region has the DNA TGTGCCAGCAGTAGACTAGCGGGGGACTCCTACGAGCAGTACTTC. It specifies CASSRLAGDSYEQYF.

This clone was seen a handful of times. The rearrangement uses TRBV14 and TRBJ1-4; tentatively, D is TRBD1 (6 bases). In germline, CDR1 is SGHDN, CDR2 FVKESK. This CDR3 is built from 15 residues. V gave up 0 bases and J gave up 8 bases, with 13 bases separating them. The CDR3 sequence: CASSQDLSQGEKLFF. The CDR3 DNA sequence: TGTGCCAGCAGCCAAGATCTGTCCCAGGGGGAAAAACTGTTTTTT.

The chain is built from TRBV10-1 and TRBJ2-1; unclear D gene. The germline V gene encodes CDR1 WNHNN and CDR2 SYGVQD (reference sequence). The CDR3 consists of 13 residues. Trimming left V 0 bases short and J 4 bases short, with 4 bases between. The CDR3 nucleotides read TGCGCCAGCAGTGAGTCAAGGTACAATGAGCAGTTCTTC. Its translation: CASSESRYNEQFF.

The chain employs TRBV5-1 and TRBJ2-2; 8 bases are a match to TRBD2. The germline V gene encodes CDR1 SGHRS and CDR2 YFSETQ. V shed 4 bases and J 3 bases; nucleotides not matched to a gene: 5. The CDR3 extends over 15 amino acids. The CDR3 bases are TGCGCCAGCAGCCTGGGACTAGAGGACACCGGGGAGCTGTTTTTT. This gives the protein CASSLGLEDTGELFF.

The chain uses TRBV11-2 and TRBJ2-3, with D unresolved. V lost 2 bases, J lost 2 bases, and 11 bases lay in between. This CDR3 is 15 amino acids long. Germline V CDR1 and CDR2: SGHAT, FQNNGV. CDR3 nucleotide sequence: TGTGCCAGCAGCTTACTCTGGGCTGACACAGATACGCAGTATTTT. Its translation is CASSLLWADTDTQYF.

This chain uses TRBV5-5 with TRBJ2-2; a possible D gene is TRBD1 (7 bases). Deletions cut 2 bases from V and 4 bases from J, with 12 bases between. The CDR3 length is 15 residues. Looked up from germline, CDR1 is SGHKS and CDR2 is YYEKEE (reference sequence). The CDR3 DNA reads TGTGCCAGCAGCTTAATCCAGGGGGGCACCGGGGAGCTGTTTTTT. Translation: CASSLIQGGTGELFF.

The chain links TRBV28 to TRBJ1-5, with a possible D match to TRBD1 (6 bases). Germline V CDR1 and CDR2: MDHEN, SYDVKM. V lost 5 bases to trimming and J lost 3 bases, with 11 bases between them. The CDR3 consists of 14 residues. The CDR3 region is CASSPDRTNQPQHF. CDR3 sequence (DNA): TGTGCCAGCAGTCCGGACAGAACCAATCAGCCCCAGCATTTT.

The chain carries TRBV18 and TRBJ2-7, with 10 nucleotides matching TRBD1. Germline V CDR1 and CDR2: KGHSH, LQKENI. This CDR3 is built from 14 residues. The V and J ends lost 5 bases and 4 bases, in that order; junction bases with no gene match: 5. DNA for the CDR3: TGTGCCAGCTCAATGGGACAGGGGACGTACGAGCAGTACTTC. Protein product: CASSMGQGTYEQYF. Drawing the rest from reference TRBV18 and TRBJ2-7, the complete variable domain is NAGVMQNPRHLVRRRGQEARLRCSPMKGHSHVYWYRQLPEEGLKFMVYLQKENIIDESGMPKERFSAEFPKEGPSILRIQQVVRGDSAAYFCASSMGQGTYEQYFGPGTRLTVT.

This clone showed up just a few times. This chain uses TRBV28 with TRBJ1-2; D uncertain. Looked up from germline, CDR1 is MDHEN and CDR2 is SYDVKM. Trimming left V 1 base short and J 7 bases short, with 13 bases between. The CDR3 has 14 amino acids. For the CDR3, the DNA is TGTGCCAGCAGTTTATCCCCACCGCGGCTTGGCTACACCTTC. As protein: CASSLSPPRLGYTF.

J is TRBJ2-7 and V is TRBV6-5; TRBD1 matches at 7 bases. J lost 6 bases, V lost 2 bases, and 10 bases had no gene match. Germline V gene sequence: CDR1 MNHEY, CDR2 SVGAGI. This CDR3 has 15 amino acids. CDR3 protein: CASSYPPGQDSEQYF. In nucleotides, the CDR3 is TGTGCCAGCAGTTACCCCCCAGGACAGGATTCCGAGCAGTACTTC.

The chain carries TRBV28 and TRBJ1-5, with 11 bases aligning to TRBD1. V gave up 4 bases and J gave up 2 bases; unmatched junction bases: 7. CDR1 MDHEN and CDR2 SYDVKM come from the germline V gene. There are 17 residues in the CDR3. The CDR3 nucleotides are TGTGCCAGCAGTTCCCGGGGGGGACAGGGGGGCAATCAGCCCCAGCATTTT. Its protein is CASSSRGGQGGNQPQHF.

The sample holds a few counts of this clone. The CDR3 loop is CASSRIGSYEQYF. Written as DNA, the CDR3 is TGTGCCAGCAGCCGAATAGGGAGCTACGAGCAGTACTTC. The chain joins TRBV6-2 or TRBV6-3 to TRBJ2-7; D is possibly TRBD2 (5 bases). CDR1 MNHEY and CDR2 SVGEGT come from the germline V gene. This CDR3 region has 13 residues. The V and J ends lost 6 bases and 3 bases respectively, with 12 bases between them.

This sequence joins TRBV28 and TRBJ2-6, with D unclear. Deletions cut 3 bases from V and 0 bases from J, with 9 bases between. CDR1 is MDHEN, CDR2 SYDVKM, per germline. This CDR3 has 16 amino acids. CDR3 DNA: TGTGCCAGCAGTTTTTTCACTTACTCTGGGGCCAACGTCCTGACTTTC. It translates to CASSFFTYSGANVLTF.

This clone was recorded once. The V gene is TRBV30, the J gene TRBJ1-1, with 8 bases matching TRBD1. V was pared by 5 bases and J by 1 base, with 3 bases of the junction left unmatched. The CDR3 spans 13 residues. Germline CDR1 reads GTSNPN; CDR2 reads SVGIG (reference sequence). The CDR3 loop is CAWGQGTNTEAFF. The CDR3 DNA sequence: TGTGCCTGGGGACAGGGAACGAACACTGAAGCTTTCTTT.

The V call is TRBV29-1, the J call TRBJ2-7, with a weak D call TRBD1 (6 bases). The CDR3 is 12 amino acids. CDR1 is SQVTM, CDR2 ANQGSEA, per germline. Trimming removed 5 bases from V and 2 bases from J, with 10 bases in between. CDR3 region: CSVRDMTYEQYF. The CDR3 coding sequence is TGCAGCGTTCGGGACATGACCTACGAGCAGTACTTC.

The chain employs TRBV5-1 and TRBJ2-5; TRBD2 matches 8 bases. Trimming cost V 0 bases and J 5 bases; bases outside gene matches: 6. Looked up from germline, CDR1 is SGHRS and CDR2 is YFSETQ. This CDR3 has 15 amino acids. The CDR3: CASSLGTSRGETQYF. CDR3 in DNA: TGCGCCAGCAGCTTGGGGACTAGCCGGGGCGAGACCCAGTACTTC. Using reference TRBV5-1 and TRBJ2-5 for the parts outside the CDR3, the full variable domain is KAGVTQTPRYLIKTRGQQVTLSCSPISGHRSVSWYQQTPGQGLQFLFEYFSETQRNKGNFPGRFSGRQFSNSRSEMNVSTLELGDSALYLCASSLGTSRGETQYFGPGTRLLVL.

The chain links TRBV10-1 to TRBJ1-2, with D unresolved. CDR1 and CDR2 (germline): WNHNN, SYGVQD (reference sequence). Between the trimmed V and J ends, which lost 4 bases and 4 bases, there was a span of 10 bases. There are 13 residues in the CDR3. CDR3 sequence reads: CASSAAGRYGYTF. CDR3 in DNA: TGCGCCAGCAGTGCGGCAGGCCGCTATGGCTACACCTTC.

The chain has TRBV28 and TRBJ1-5, with unresolved D. Germline V lookup: CDR1 MDHEN, CDR2 SYDVKM. The CDR3 is made up of 15 amino acids. V lost 6 bases, J lost 7 bases, and 19 bases lay in between. The CDR3 protein is CASSTPTSGIQPQHF. The CDR3 nucleotides are TGTGCCAGCAGCACACCGACCTCTGGGATCCAGCCCCAGCATTTT.

The chain employs TRBV15 and TRBJ2-5; D is perhaps TRBD1 (5 bases). With 4 bases removed from V and 2 bases from J, the gap between germline ends came to 20 bases. The germline V gene encodes CDR1 LNHNV and CDR2 YYDKDF (reference sequence). The CDR3 is made up of 17 amino acids. The CDR3 spells CATSTLNLVRTQETQYF. The CDR3 DNA reads TGTGCCACCAGCACACTAAACCTCGTGCGGACACAAGAGACCCAGTACTTC.